One and the same sample provided the 17 T cell receptor beta chains below, sequenced in a study of CD8+ T cells in alopecia areata. Documented treatment: oral pan-JAK inhibitor, 5-10 mg twice daily. TCR sequencing used cDNA made by reverse transcription of extracted RNA. The assay was immunoSEQ multiplex PCR, and TCRdb's table has in-frame clones only and misses some. This table has around 270,000 clones, roughly 60% appearing once. The sample here was CD4+ T cells sorted from blood, taken at week 24, from a patient treated with tofacitinib. The origin of the receptors is a human donor with alopecia areata.

This clone was seen only a few times. The chain combines TRBV29-1 with TRBJ2-5; 7 nucleotides agree with TRBD2. The CDR3 sequence is 14 residues long. V shed 4 bases, J shed 1 base, and the junction held 6 bases outside the gene matches. Germline CDR1 and CDR2: SQVTM and ANQGSEA. The CDR3 is CSVGSGGTQETQYF. CDR3 DNA: TGCAGCGTTGGCTCGGGGGGAACCCAAGAGACCCAGTACTTC.

This chain links TRBV4-3 with TRBJ2-3, with unresolved D. From germline, CDR1 is LGHNA and CDR2 YSLEER. The CDR3 is 13 residues long. Trimming stripped 1 base from V and 10 bases from J, with 12 bases between. This CDR3 reads CASSQVHLLSQYF. The CDR3 region has the DNA TGCGCCAGCAGCCAAGTCCACCTCTTATCGCAGTATTTT.

This CDR3 reads CASREDANEKLFF. In DNA, the CDR3 is TGTGCCAGCAGGGAGGATGCTAATGAAAAACTGTTTTTT. The rearrangement uses TRBV2 and TRBJ1-4; the D is unclear. The CDR3 is 13 residues long. Germline V gene lookup returns CDR1 SNHLY and CDR2 FYNNEI. The V end was cut by 6 bases, the J end by 3 bases, with 8 bases between. Based on the CDR3 plus reference TRBV2 and TRBJ1-4, the full variable domain is EPEVTQTPSHQVTQMGQEVILRCVPISNHLYFYWYRQILGQKVEFLVSFYNNEISEKSEIFDDQFSVERPDGSNFTLKIRSTKLEDSAMYFCASREDANEKLFFGSGTQLSVL.

A single count supports this clone. The chain couples TRBV29-1 to TRBJ2-5, with D perhaps matching TRBD2 (6 bases). V was cut by 8 bases and J by 13 bases, with 20 bases left in between. CDR3 length equals 11 residues. CDR1 and CDR2 (germline): SQVTM, ANQGSEA. The CDR3 sequence: CSSRWGDELYF. The CDR3 nucleotides read TGCAGCTCCCGTTGGGGGGACGAGCTGTACTTC.

This sequence joins TRBV6-6 and TRBJ2-2; D is unresolved. Germline lookup yields CDR1 MNHNY and CDR2 SVGAGI (reference sequence). Trimming cost V 1 base and J 6 bases, with 6 bases left between them. The CDR3 is 13 amino acids. The CDR3 region is CASSYWVAGELFF. In nucleotides, the CDR3 is TGTGCCAGCAGTTACTGGGTGGCCGGGGAGCTGTTTTTT.

CDR3 in amino acids: CASSFPAMNTEAFF. The DNA of the CDR3 is TGTGCCAGCAGCTTCCCGGCTATGAACACTGAAGCTTTCTTT. The V and J genes are TRBV7-9 and TRBJ1-1, with no clear D. There are 14 residues in the CDR3. The germline CDR1 and CDR2 sequences are SEHNR and FQNEAQ (reference sequence). Trimming cost V 3 bases and J 0 bases, with 8 bases left between them.

The chain uses TRBV18 and TRBJ2-5; D tentatively fits TRBD1 or TRBD2 (5 bases each). The germline V gene encodes CDR1 KGHSH and CDR2 LQKENI. V lost 5 bases, J lost 2 bases, and 18 bases lay in between. The CDR3 loop spans 16 amino acids. CDR3 amino acids: CASSSTGRLIQETQYF. The CDR3 DNA sequence: TGTGCCAGCTCATCGACGGGACGGCTGATTCAAGAGACCCAGTACTTC. Full variable domain (rest looked up from reference TRBV18 and TRBJ2-5): NAGVMQNPRHLVRRRGQEARLRCSPMKGHSHVYWYRQLPEEGLKFMVYLQKENIIDESGMPKERFSAEFPKEGPSILRIQQVVRGDSAAYFCASSSTGRLIQETQYFGPGTRLLVL.

This clone was detected only a few times. This chain joins TRBV4-1 and TRBJ2-1, with D unclear. V was trimmed by 3 bases and J by 0 bases, leaving 6 bases between them. The CDR3 is made up of 14 amino acids. Per germline, CDR1 MGHRA and CDR2 YSYEKL. The CDR3 reads CASSQSPSYNEQFF. The CDR3, as DNA: TGCGCCAGCAGCCAGTCGCCCTCCTACAATGAGCAGTTCTTC.

The chain recombines TRBV6-1 with TRBJ2-3; the D gene could be TRBD1 or TRBD2 (5 bases each). The length of the CDR3 is 15 residues. V lost 2 bases and J 2 bases, leaving 11 bases between the germline ends. Germline CDR1 reads MNHNS; CDR2 reads SASEGT. The CDR3 bases are TGTGCCAGCAGTGAACAATGGGGGTACACAGATACGCAGTATTTT. This gives the protein CASSEQWGYTDTQYF.

V and J are TRBV2 and TRBJ1-4; D not resolved. Per germline, CDR1 SNHLY and CDR2 FYNNEI. The CDR3 loop spans 12 amino acids. V was trimmed by 11 bases and J by 7 bases, leaving 14 bases between them. The DNA of the CDR3 is TGTGCCTCGCGGGTTGAGCGTGAAAAACTGTTTTTT. Protein sequence: CASRVEREKLFF.

V is TRBV2 and J is TRBJ2-5; D gene uncertain. Per the germline V gene, CDR1 is SNHLY and CDR2 is FYNNEI. The CDR3 contains 13 residues. The germline V and J ends were trimmed by 2 bases and 4 bases, with 8 bases remaining between them. As DNA, the CDR3 is TGTGCCAGCAGTGAAAAACGAGTAGAGACCCAGTACTTC. It specifies CASSEKRVETQYF.

The CDR3 region has the DNA TGTGCCAGCAGTGAACCGGACAGGCTAAGGCTACTGAATTCACCCCTCCACTTT. It translates to CASSEPDRLRLLNSPLHF. The chain couples TRBV6-1 to TRBJ1-6; 7 bases agree with TRBD1. The CDR3 is 18 residues long. Trimming took 2 bases from V and 7 from J; bases not matched to a gene: 14. Germline V lookup: CDR1 MNHNS, CDR2 SASEGT.

The chain uses TRBV4-2 and TRBJ2-5; D is ambiguous. V was trimmed by 0 bases and J by 4 bases, leaving 6 bases between them. This CDR3 is 13 amino acids long. Germline loops: CDR1 LGHNA, CDR2 YNFKEQ. DNA for the CDR3: TGTGCCAGCAGCCAAGAAGCTCGAGAGACCCAGTACTTC. Its protein is CASSQEARETQYF.

This sequence joins TRBV5-6 and TRBJ2-5; D ambiguous. Trimming cost V 4 bases and J 5 bases, with 9 bases left between them. The germline gives CDR1 SGHDT, CDR2 YYEEEE. CDR3 length equals 12 residues. The CDR3 region is CASSVGRETQYF. CDR3 in DNA: TGTGCCAGCAGCGTAGGCCGGGAGACCCAGTACTTC.

The gene calls are TRBV28 and TRBJ2-7; TRBD2 matches 12 bases. Trimming took 5 bases from V and 6 from J; bases not matched to a gene: 8. CDR3 length: 15 residues. CDR1 MDHEN and CDR2 SYDVKM come from the germline V gene. CDR3 protein: CASSVLAGGPPEQYF. The DNA of the CDR3 is TGTGCCAGCAGTGTCCTAGCGGGGGGGCCCCCCGAGCAGTACTTC.

The J gene is TRBJ1-2, the V gene TRBV4-3; D not certain. The CDR3 extends over 15 amino acids. V lost 1 base and J 5 bases, leaving 14 bases between the germline ends. Germline loops: CDR1 LGHNA, CDR2 YSLEER. For the CDR3, the DNA is TGCGCCAGCAGCCAAGGCCGATCGGGTCCTTATGGCTACACCTTC. Residues: CASSQGRSGPYGYTF.

J is TRBJ1-6 and V is TRBV27; 7 bases are shared with TRBD1. The germline V gene encodes CDR1 MNHEY and CDR2 SMNVEV (reference sequence). The CDR3 is made up of 17 amino acids. V dropped 4 bases and J dropped 0; count of bases not matched to a gene: 6. For the CDR3, the DNA is TGTGCCAGCAGTTGGGACAGCTTTAGCTCCTATAATTCACCCCTCCACTTT. As protein: CASSWDSFSSYNSPLHF.